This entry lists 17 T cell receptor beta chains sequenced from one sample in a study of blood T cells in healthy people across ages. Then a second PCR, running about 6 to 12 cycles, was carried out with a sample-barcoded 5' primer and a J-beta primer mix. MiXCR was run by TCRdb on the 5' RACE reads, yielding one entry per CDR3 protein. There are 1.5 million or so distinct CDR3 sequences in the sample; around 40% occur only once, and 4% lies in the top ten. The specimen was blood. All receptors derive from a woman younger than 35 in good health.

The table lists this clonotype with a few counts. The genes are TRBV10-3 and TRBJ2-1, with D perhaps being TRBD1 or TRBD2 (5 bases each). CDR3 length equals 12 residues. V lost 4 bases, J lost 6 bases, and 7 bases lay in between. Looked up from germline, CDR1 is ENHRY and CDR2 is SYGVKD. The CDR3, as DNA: TGTGCCATCAGTGGGGACGGCAATGAGCAGTTCTTC. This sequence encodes CAISGDGNEQFF.

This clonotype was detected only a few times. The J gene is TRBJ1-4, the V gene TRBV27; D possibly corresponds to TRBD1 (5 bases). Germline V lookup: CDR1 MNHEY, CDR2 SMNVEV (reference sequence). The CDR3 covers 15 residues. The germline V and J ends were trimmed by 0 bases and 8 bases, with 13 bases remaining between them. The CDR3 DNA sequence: TGTGCCAGCAGTTTATCAAAGGGCCCAGGGGAAAAACTGTTTTTT. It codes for CASSLSKGPGEKLFF.

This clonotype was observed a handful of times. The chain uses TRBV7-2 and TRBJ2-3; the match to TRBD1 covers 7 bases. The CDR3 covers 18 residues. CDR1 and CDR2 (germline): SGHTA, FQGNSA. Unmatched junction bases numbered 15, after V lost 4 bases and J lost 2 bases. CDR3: CASSSLRQGPLPTDTQYF. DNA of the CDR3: TGTGCCAGCAGCTCCCTCAGACAGGGCCCTTTACCCACAGATACGCAGTATTTT.

The CDR3 nucleotides are TGTGCCAGCTCACCCTTGGACAGCGCGAACACTGAAGCTTTCTTT. Its protein is CASSPLDSANTEAFF. This chain connects TRBV18 to TRBJ1-1, with D perhaps matching TRBD1 (6 bases). The CDR3 is 15 amino acids. V lost 3 bases, J lost 1 base, and 12 bases lay in between. Germline V gene lookup returns CDR1 KGHSH and CDR2 LQKENI.

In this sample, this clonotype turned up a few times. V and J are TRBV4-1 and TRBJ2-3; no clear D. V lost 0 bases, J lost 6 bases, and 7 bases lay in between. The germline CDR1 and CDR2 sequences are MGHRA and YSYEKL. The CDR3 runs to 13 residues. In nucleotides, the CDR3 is TGCGCCAGCAGCCAAGATAAAGTTGATACGCAGTATTTT. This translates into CASSQDKVDTQYF.

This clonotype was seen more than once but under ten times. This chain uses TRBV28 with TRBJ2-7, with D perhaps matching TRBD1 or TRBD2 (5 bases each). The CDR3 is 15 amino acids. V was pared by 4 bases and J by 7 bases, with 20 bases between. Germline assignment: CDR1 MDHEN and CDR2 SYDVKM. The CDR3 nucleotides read TGTGCCAGCAGTTCCCGGGACCGGGACCGCTGGGAGCAGTACTTC. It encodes CASSSRDRDRWEQYF.

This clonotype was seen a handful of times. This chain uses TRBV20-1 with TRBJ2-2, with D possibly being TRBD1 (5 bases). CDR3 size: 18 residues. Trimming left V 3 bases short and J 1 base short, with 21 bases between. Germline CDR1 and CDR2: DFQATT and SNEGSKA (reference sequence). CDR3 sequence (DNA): TGCAGTGCTAGGATGAAACCCTGGCAGGGTCTGAACACCGGGGAGCTGTTTTTT. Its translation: CSARMKPWQGLNTGELFF.

CDR3: CSVLAGRSYEQYF. Written as DNA, the CDR3 is TGCAGCGTTTTAGCGGGCCGCTCCTACGAGCAGTACTTC. The chain joins TRBV29-1 to TRBJ2-7; 7 bases match TRBD2. V dropped 5 bases and J dropped 0; count of bases not matched to a gene: 4. The CDR3 sequence is 13 residues long. Germline values: CDR1 SQVTM, CDR2 ANQGSEA.

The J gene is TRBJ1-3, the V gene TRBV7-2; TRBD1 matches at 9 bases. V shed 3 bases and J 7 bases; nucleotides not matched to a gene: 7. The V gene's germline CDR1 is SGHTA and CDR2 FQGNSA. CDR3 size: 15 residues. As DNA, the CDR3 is TGTGCCAGCAGCTTTACGGGACAGGGAAGGAACACCATATATTTT. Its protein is CASSFTGQGRNTIYF.

The CDR3 loop reads CASSNQQGLWGYTF. The CDR3 DNA reads TGTGCCAGCAGTAATCAACAGGGTTTATGGGGCTACACCTTC. V is TRBV27 and J is TRBJ1-2; D is possibly TRBD1 (6 bases). The CDR3 runs 14 residues. Germline CDR1 MNHEY, CDR2 SMNVEV (reference sequence). Deletions cut 5 bases from V and 8 bases from J, with 18 bases between.

The CDR3 coding sequence is TGCAGTGCTAGCCGACAGGGGACTGAAGCTTTCTTT. This translates into CSASRQGTEAFF. This chain joins TRBV20-1 and TRBJ1-1; 8 nucleotides line up with TRBD1. V gave up 3 bases and J gave up 5 bases; unmatched junction bases: 2. The CDR3 totals 12 residues. Germline CDR1 reads DFQATT; CDR2 reads SNEGSKA (reference sequence).

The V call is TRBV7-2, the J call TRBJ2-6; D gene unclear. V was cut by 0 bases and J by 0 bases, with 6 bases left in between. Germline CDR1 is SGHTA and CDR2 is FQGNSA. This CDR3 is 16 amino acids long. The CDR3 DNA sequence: TGTGCCAGCAGCTTAGCTGCTGGCTCTGGGGCCAACGTCCTGACTTTC. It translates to CASSLAAGSGANVLTF.

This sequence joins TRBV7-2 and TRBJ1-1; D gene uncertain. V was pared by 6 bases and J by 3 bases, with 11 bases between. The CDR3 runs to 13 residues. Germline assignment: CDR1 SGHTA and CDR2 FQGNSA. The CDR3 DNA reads TGTGCCAGCAGTTTTACATGGGACACTGAAGCTTTCTTT. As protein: CASSFTWDTEAFF. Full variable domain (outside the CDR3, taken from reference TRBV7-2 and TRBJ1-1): GAGVSQSPSNKVTEKGKDVELRCDPISGHTALYWYRQSLGQGLEFLIYFQGNSAPDKSGLPSDRFSAERTGGSVSTLTIQRTQQEDSAVYLCASSFTWDTEAFFGQGTRLTVV.

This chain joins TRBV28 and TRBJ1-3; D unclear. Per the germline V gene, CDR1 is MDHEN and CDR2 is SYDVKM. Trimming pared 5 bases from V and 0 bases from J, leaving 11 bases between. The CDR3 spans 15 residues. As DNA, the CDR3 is TGTGCCAGCAGTGCCTATTCGAGCTCTGGAAACACCATATATTTT. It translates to CASSAYSSSGNTIYF.

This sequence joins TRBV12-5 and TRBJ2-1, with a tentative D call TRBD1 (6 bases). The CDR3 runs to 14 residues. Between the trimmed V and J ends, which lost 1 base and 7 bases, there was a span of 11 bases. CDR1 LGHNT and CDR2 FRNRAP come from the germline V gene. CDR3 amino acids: CASGLETGKNEQFF. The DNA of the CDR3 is TGTGCTAGTGGTTTGGAAACAGGGAAAAATGAGCAGTTCTTC.

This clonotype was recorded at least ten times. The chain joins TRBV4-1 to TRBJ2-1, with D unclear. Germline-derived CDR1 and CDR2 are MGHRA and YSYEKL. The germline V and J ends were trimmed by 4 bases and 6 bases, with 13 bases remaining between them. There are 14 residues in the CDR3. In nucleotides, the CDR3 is TGCGCCAGCAGCCTATCCCTGGTAGCCAATGAGCAGTTCTTC. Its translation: CASSLSLVANEQFF.

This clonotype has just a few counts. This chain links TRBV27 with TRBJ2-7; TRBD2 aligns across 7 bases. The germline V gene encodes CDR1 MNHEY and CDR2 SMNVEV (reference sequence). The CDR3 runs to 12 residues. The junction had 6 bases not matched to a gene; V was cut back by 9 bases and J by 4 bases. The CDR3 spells CASLAEIYEQYF. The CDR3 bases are TGTGCCAGTCTAGCGGAAATTTACGAGCAGTACTTC.